This T cell receptor (beta chain) was captured in a study of neoadjuvant anti-PD-1 for oral cavity cancer. The time point denotes: after neoadjuvant nivolumab, at surgical resection. Here immunoSEQ multiplex PCR was the method, and the copy in TCRdb shows in-frame clones only, minus some. The sample carries some 70,000 clones, roughly 85% recorded once. The CDR3 spans 15 residues. The trim removed 4 bases at V and 5 bases at J, leaving 11 bases unmatched. Per the germline V gene, CDR1 is SGHRS and CDR2 is YFSETQ. The source material was PBMCs, sampled after nivolumab (anti-PD-1) treatment. The sequence was obtained from a person aged 40-85 years with oral cavity squamous cell carcinoma. The genes are TRBV5-1 and TRBJ2-7; TRBD1 aligns across 8 bases. The chain's CDR3 is CASSLLDRGGHEQYF. The DNA for the CDR3 is TGCGCCAGCAGCCTTCTAGACAGGGGTGGTCACGAGCAGTACTTC.